This passage covers 18 T cell receptor beta chains from one sample sequenced in a study of blood T cells in healthy people across ages. Primers used in a second PCR of roughly 6 to 11 cycles were a sample-barcoded 5' primer and a J-beta primer mix. TCRdb called the 5' RACE reads again in MiXCR, with one record for every CDR3 protein. Of 1,800,000 or so distinct CDR3 sequences in the sample, roughly two fifths are singletons; the top ten hold approximately 22%. Sequencing was done on a sample of blood. These receptors were obtained from a human donor in good health.

CDR3 amino acids: CATTARRGVYNEQFF. Written as DNA, the CDR3 is TGTGCCACCACGGCCCGGCGGGGGGTGTACAATGAGCAGTTCTTC. This rearrangement joins TRBV7-2 to TRBJ2-1; 8 bases fit TRBD2. Per germline, CDR1 SGHTA and CDR2 FQGNSA. This CDR3 comprises 15 residues. Germline trimming cut 10 bases from V and 4 bases from J; bases unmatched to any gene: 12.

The table lists this clonotype with a few counts. The chain is built from TRBV7-2 and TRBJ1-2, with D possibly matching TRBD1 (5 bases). The V gene's germline CDR1 is SGHTA and CDR2 FQGNSA. The germline V and J ends were trimmed by 5 bases and 4 bases, with 20 bases remaining between them. The CDR3 consists of 16 residues. CDR3 protein: CASSLTATAKFYGYTF. The DNA for the CDR3 is TGTGCCAGCAGCCTGACAGCGACGGCGAAGTTCTATGGCTACACCTTC.

This chain uses TRBV20-1 with TRBJ2-1; tentative D call: TRBD2 (6 bases). With 6 bases removed from V and 2 bases from J, the gap between germline ends came to 14 bases. From germline, CDR1 is DFQATT and CDR2 SNEGSKA (reference sequence). The CDR3 covers 14 residues. CDR3 DNA: TGCAGTGCAAAGGGACTTAAAACCTACAATGAGCAGTTCTTC. Protein sequence: CSAKGLKTYNEQFF.

This sequence joins TRBV20-1 and TRBJ2-3; maybe TRBD1 (6 bases). This CDR3 is 14 amino acids long. CDR1 and CDR2 (germline): DFQATT, SNEGSKA (reference sequence). Trimming removed 5 bases from V and 5 bases from J, with 17 bases in between. CDR3 sequence (DNA): TGCAGTGCTGCCTGGCAGCGAGGGGGAGATACGCAGTATTTT. Translation: CSAAWQRGGDTQYF.

V is TRBV12-5 and J is TRBJ1-5; 8 nucleotides agree with TRBD1. CDR1 is LGHNT and CDR2 is FRNRAP in the germline V gene. The V gene end was trimmed by 0 bases and the J gene end by 6 bases; junction bases not matched to a gene: 4. The CDR3 sequence is 15 residues long. The CDR3: CASGLVPGQGQPQHF. CDR3 DNA sequence: TGTGCTAGTGGTTTGGTCCCCGGACAGGGTCAGCCCCAGCATTTT.

The rearrangement joins TRBV3-1 to TRBJ2-5, with D possibly being TRBD2 (5 bases). The DNA matches TRBJ2-7 better at its end, which makes the J call doubtful. There are 15 residues in the CDR3. Germline V CDR1 and CDR2: LGHDT, YNNKEL (reference sequence). The DNA of the CDR3 is TGTGCCAGCAGCCAAGAATACGGGAATCGGCGCGAGCAGTACTTC. This translates into CASSQEYGNRREQYF.

This clonotype came up a few times. V and J are TRBV20-1 and TRBJ1-1; unclear D gene. CDR1 is DFQATT, CDR2 SNEGSKA, per germline (reference sequence). V lost 3 bases to trimming and J lost 2 bases, with 10 bases between them. There are 13 residues in the CDR3. In DNA, the CDR3 is TGCAGTGCTAGCCGTCAGTCCAACACTGAAGCTTTCTTT. The encoded protein is CSASRQSNTEAFF.

Only a few counts were recorded for this clonotype. The rearrangement links TRBV7-2 to TRBJ2-4; no firm D call. This CDR3 region has 12 residues. The V end lost 4 bases, the J end lost 13 bases, and 14 bases lay between the germline ends. Germline CDR1 reads SGHTA; CDR2 reads FQGNSA. The CDR3 DNA follows: TGTGCCAGCAGCTCCCCCCAGGCTATCCAGTACTTC. Its translation: CASSSPQAIQYF.

This chain uses TRBV13 with TRBJ1-2; D remains ambiguous. The CDR3 consists of 14 residues. The germline V gene has CDR1 PRHDT and CDR2 FYEKMQ (reference sequence). The germline V and J ends were trimmed by 4 bases and 5 bases, with 14 bases remaining between them. CDR3 DNA sequence: TGTGCCAGCAGCTCTAAGGACCTCCCGTATGGCTACACCTTC. Translation: CASSSKDLPYGYTF. The variable domain in full, with the rest retrieved from reference TRBV13 and TRBJ1-2, is AAGVIQSPRHLIKEKRETATLKCYPIPRHDTVYWYQQGPGQDPQFLISFYEKMQSDKGSIPDRFSAQQFSDYHSELNMSSLELGDSALYFCASSSKDLPYGYTFGSGTRLTVV.

The CDR3 nucleotides are TGTGCCAGCAGTTTGATATTCTCCGGGACAGAAGAAGAGACCCAGTACTTC. Its translation: CASSLIFSGTEEETQYF. The chain carries TRBV6-2 or TRBV6-3 and TRBJ2-4; 7 bases agree with TRBD1. The J call may not be correct, given that the DNA end is closer to TRBJ2-5. Germline V CDR1 and CDR2: MNHEY, SVGEGT. The CDR3 has 17 amino acids.

The V and J genes are TRBV5-5 and TRBJ1-2, with a tentative D call TRBD1 (5 bases). Trimming took 2 bases from V and 8 from J, leaving 16 bases between them. Germline values: CDR1 SGHKS, CDR2 YYEKEE (reference sequence). The CDR3 totals 14 residues. The CDR3 is CASSFNSGGEGYTF. The CDR3 DNA reads as TGTGCCAGCAGCTTTAATTCCGGGGGAGAAGGCTACACCTTC. Complete variable domain (other parts from reference TRBV5-5 and TRBJ1-2): DAGVTQSPTHLIKTRGQQVTLRCSPISGHKSVSWYQQVLGQGPQFIFQYYEKEERGRGNFPDRFSARQFPNYSSELNVNALLLGDSALYLCASSFNSGGEGYTFGSGTRLTVV.

This clonotype has just a few counts. The rearrangement uses TRBV29-1 and TRBJ1-2; D is undetermined. The CDR3 has 12 residues. Germline CDR1 SQVTM, CDR2 ANQGSEA. With 7 bases removed from V and 2 bases from J, the gap between germline ends came to 11 bases. The CDR3 region is CSAQKANYGYTF. CDR3 DNA sequence: TGCAGCGCTCAGAAAGCCAACTATGGCTACACCTTC.

The V and J genes are TRBV6-2 or TRBV6-3 and TRBJ1-5, with TRBD1 matching 11 bases. The ends lost 0 bases at V and 7 bases at J; junction bases unmatched: 20. The CDR3 is 21 amino acids. Germline V lookup: CDR1 MNHEY, CDR2 SVGEGT. The chain's CDR3 is CASSYSRGEATGTGGMQPQHF. CDR3 nucleotide sequence: TGTGCCAGCAGTTACTCTCGAGGAGAGGCCACCGGGACAGGGGGGATGCAGCCCCAGCATTTT.

This clonotype was seen only a few times. The gene calls are TRBV20-1 and TRBJ2-1, with 16 positions matching TRBD2. After removal of 6 bases from V and 4 bases from J, the junction contained 12 bases not matched to a gene. CDR1 DFQATT and CDR2 SNEGSKA come from the germline V gene (reference sequence). The CDR3 has 18 amino acids. The DNA of the CDR3 is TGCAGTGCCCAATCCGGGACTAGCGGGGGGGGACATTACAATGAGCAGTTCTTC. It encodes CSAQSGTSGGGHYNEQFF.

This clonotype was counted only a few times. This rearrangement joins TRBV2 to TRBJ2-7, with D unclear. The V and J ends lost 2 bases and 3 bases respectively, with 8 bases between them. Germline CDR1 reads SNHLY; CDR2 reads FYNNEI. The length of the CDR3 is 13 residues. In nucleotides, the CDR3 is TGTGCCAGCAGTGAAAGACGTATCTACGAGCAGTACTTC. Translated: CASSERRIYEQYF.

The chain has TRBV5-5 and TRBJ2-5; D is undetermined. V lost 0 bases, J lost 4 bases, and 10 bases lay in between. The CDR3 runs 14 residues. Germline V gene sequence: CDR1 SGHKS, CDR2 YYEKEE (reference sequence). In DNA form, the CDR3 reads TGTGCCAGCAGCTTGGCCAAGGCGAGAGAGACCCAGTACTTC. Translating it yields CASSLAKARETQYF.

The rearrangement links TRBV4-3 to TRBJ1-4; 7 nucleotides align to TRBD1. The CDR3 covers 15 residues. Per the germline V gene, CDR1 is LGHNA and CDR2 is YSLEER. V was clipped by 3 bases and J by 4 bases; unmatched bases: 5. CDR3 region: CASSQPGQLNEKLFF. For the CDR3, the DNA is TGCGCCAGCAGCCAGCCGGGACAGCTTAATGAAAAACTGTTTTTT.

This clonotype came up a few times. A junction end diverges from the germline sequence, so it may reflect a read error. The chain is built from TRBV14 and TRBJ2-1; D call uncertain. This CDR3 contains 16 residues. Germline values: CDR1 SGHDN, CDR2 FVKESK. The CDR3 reads CASSQGRGFGYNEQFF. The CDR3 DNA is TGTGCCAGCAGTCAAGGACGTGGTTTTGGGTACAATGAGCAGTTCTTC.